These 21 T cell receptor beta chains came from one sample sequenced in a study of blood T cell repertoires in COVID-19. Method: immunoSEQ multiplex PCR; TCRdb's copy keeps in-frame clones and lacks some. This sample yields approximately 100,000 clones, of which around 84% are seen a single time; 1.5% to 2% belongs to the top ten. Material for sequencing was peripheral blood. All receptors derive from a woman between 65 and 79 years old with active or convalescent COVID-19.

This clone was detected a few times. The chain couples TRBV7-2 to TRBJ1-2; no definite D call. This CDR3 has 14 residues. CDR1 SGHTA and CDR2 FQGNSA come from the germline V gene. Trimming took 1 base from V and 8 from J, leaving 14 bases between them. The CDR3 is CASSLDAITSGYTF. In DNA, the CDR3 is TGTGCCAGCAGCTTAGATGCGATAACGAGCGGCTACACCTTC. Using reference TRBV7-2 and TRBJ1-2 for the parts outside the CDR3, the full variable domain is GAGVSQSPSNKVTEKGKDVELRCDPISGHTALYWYRQSLGQGLEFLIYFQGNSAPDKSGLPSDRFSAERTGGSVSTLTIQRTQQEDSAVYLCASSLDAITSGYTFGSGTRLTVV.

This clone has a handful of counts. The chain joins TRBV7-9 to TRBJ2-1, with TRBD2 as a possible D gene (5 bases). This CDR3 is built from 12 residues. The germline V gene encodes CDR1 SEHNR and CDR2 FQNEAQ (reference sequence). Trimming removed 10 bases at V and 9 bases at J, with 16 bases between. The CDR3 region is CAIGPGRGEQFF. In nucleotides, the CDR3 is TGTGCCATCGGACCGGGTCGGGGTGAGCAGTTCTTC.

This sequence joins TRBV28 and TRBJ1-5; 9 bases are a match to TRBD1. The CDR3 spans 14 residues. V was clipped by 6 bases and J by 7 bases; unmatched bases: 7. Looked up from germline, CDR1 is MDHEN and CDR2 is SYDVKM. The DNA of the CDR3 is TGTGCCAGCAGCACCGGGACAGGGTACCAGCCCCAGCATTTT. This translates into CASSTGTGYQPQHF. The whole variable domain, remainder taken from reference TRBV28 and TRBJ1-5, is DVKVTQSSRYLVKRTGEKVFLECVQDMDHENMFWYRQDPGLGLRLIYFSYDVKMKEKGDIPEGYSVSREKKERFSLILESASTNQTSMYLCASSTGTGYQPQHFGDGTRLSIL.

The rearrangement uses TRBV18 and TRBJ2-1; TRBD2 matches at 13 bases. Per germline, CDR1 KGHSH and CDR2 LQKENI. This CDR3 is 16 amino acids long. Unmatched junction bases numbered 6, after V lost 4 bases and J lost 6 bases. The chain's CDR3 is CASSQPGLAGINEQFF. The CDR3 region has the DNA TGTGCCAGCTCACAGCCGGGACTAGCGGGAATCAATGAGCAGTTCTTC.

This chain connects TRBV19 to TRBJ2-2; no clear D gene. CDR3 length: 15 amino acids. Germline lookup yields CDR1 LNHDA and CDR2 SQIVND (reference sequence). Deletions cut 5 bases from V and 7 bases from J, with 17 bases between. The CDR3 loop reads CASSSPGRGGGELFF. In nucleotides, the CDR3 is TGTGCCAGTAGTTCCCCCGGAAGAGGCGGCGGGGAGCTGTTTTTT. The variable domain in full, completed from reference TRBV19 and TRBJ2-2, reads DGGITQSPKYLFRKEGQNVTLSCEQNLNHDAMYWYRQDPGQGLRLIYYSQIVNDFQKGDIAEGYSVSREKKESFPLTVTSAQKNPTAFYLCASSSPGRGGGELFFGEGSRLTVL.

The chain combines TRBV11-2 with TRBJ2-5; perhaps TRBD2 as D (6 bases). V was cut by 3 bases and J by 5 bases, with 10 bases left in between. The CDR3 contains 13 residues. Germline V gene sequence: CDR1 SGHAT, CDR2 FQNNGV. The CDR3 DNA follows: TGTGCCAGCAGCTTTCCGGGAGTTGAGACCCAGTACTTC. This translates into CASSFPGVETQYF.

The rearrangement links TRBV6-5 to TRBJ2-1; 10 bases agree with TRBD2. In germline, CDR1 is MNHEY, CDR2 SVGAGI. The ends lost 2 bases at V and 7 bases at J; junction bases unmatched: 8. The CDR3 spans 16 residues. The CDR3 reads CASSYSSGRSGNEQFF. The CDR3 nucleotides read TGTGCCAGCAGTTACAGTAGCGGGAGGAGCGGGAATGAGCAGTTCTTC.

This sequence joins TRBV9 and TRBJ2-3, with D maybe TRBD2 (7 bases). Trimming stripped 5 bases from V and 2 bases from J, with 21 bases between. Germline CDR1 is SGDLS and CDR2 is YYNGEE. CDR3 length equals 17 residues. The CDR3 spells CASSVRGGPTDTDTQYF. CDR3 in DNA: TGTGCCAGCAGTGTACGCGGGGGCCCGACGGACACAGATACGCAGTATTTT.

The chain is built from TRBV18 and TRBJ1-4; D is possibly TRBD1 (6 bases). Trimming shortened V by 3 bases and J by 12 bases, and 26 bases separated the two germline ends. Germline values: CDR1 KGHSH, CDR2 LQKENI. The CDR3 totals 17 residues. CDR3 nucleotide sequence: TGTGCCAGCTCACCCGTGCAGACAGGCAGGCGGGTGGTGGAACTGTTTTTT. This translates into CASSPVQTGRRVVELFF.

The CDR3 DNA reads TGTGCCAGAAGCCTAAGACAGGGTAGAAGTGAAAAACTGTTTTTT. This codes for CARSLRQGRSEKLFF. The V and J genes are TRBV5-3 and TRBJ1-4; 7 bases line up with TRBD1. TRBV5-3 is placed among ORFs of uncertain function. The CDR3 is 15 amino acids. Trimming cost V 4 bases and J 7 bases; bases outside gene matches: 10.

The chain couples TRBV7-9 to TRBJ2-3, with TRBD1 matching over 7 bases. The CDR3 runs 13 residues. Trimming cost V 1 base and J 7 bases; bases outside gene matches: 2. In germline, CDR1 is SEHNR, CDR2 FQNEAQ (reference sequence). The DNA of the CDR3 is TGTGCCAGCAGCTTAGGGGACAGCTATACGCAGTATTTT. Amino acid sequence: CASSLGDSYTQYF.

CDR3 bases: TGCGCCAGCAGCTCCCGCGACAGGGACGGCTACGAGCAGTACTTC. It translates to CASSSRDRDGYEQYF. The genes are TRBV5-1 and TRBJ2-7, with 7 bases identical to TRBD1. Unmatched junction bases numbered 9, after V lost 3 bases and J lost 3 bases. CDR1 is SGHRS, CDR2 YFSETQ, per germline. The CDR3 has 15 amino acids.

The gene calls are TRBV21-1 and TRBJ1-2. TRBV21-1 is a pseudogene. The CDR3 has 13 amino acids. In DNA form, the CDR3 reads TGTGCCAGCACCTTTCGTGAGGGCTATGGCTACACCTTC. Encoded protein: CASTFREGYGYTF.

The chain joins TRBV6-5 to TRBJ2-5; 7 nucleotides match TRBD1. Germline CDR1 MNHEY, CDR2 SVGAGI. This CDR3 has 15 amino acids. With V trimmed by 6 bases and J by 4 bases, 11 bases remained unmatched. This CDR3 is CASRLDRWRGETQYF. CDR3 nucleotide sequence: TGTGCCAGCAGACTGGACAGGTGGAGAGGAGAGACCCAGTACTTC.

In this sample, this clone turned up a few times. The chain carries TRBV28 and TRBJ2-7; 10 bases line up with TRBD1. Germline-derived CDR1 and CDR2 are MDHEN and SYDVKM. The CDR3 runs 15 residues. The junction had 8 bases not matched to a gene; V was cut back by 4 bases and J by 5 bases. The CDR3, as DNA: TGTGCCAGCAGTTACCGAGGGACAGGGGTCCACGAGCAGTACTTC. It encodes CASSYRGTGVHEQYF. Full variable domain (rest looked up from reference TRBV28 and TRBJ2-7): DVKVTQSSRYLVKRTGEKVFLECVQDMDHENMFWYRQDPGLGLRLIYFSYDVKMKEKGDIPEGYSVSREKKERFSLILESASTNQTSMYLCASSYRGTGVHEQYFGPGTRLTVT.

The chain has TRBV11-1 and TRBJ2-1; no reliable D call. Per the germline V gene, CDR1 is SGHAT and CDR2 is FQDESV (reference sequence). V was trimmed by 8 bases and J by 5 bases, leaving 16 bases between them. The CDR3 has 14 residues. For the CDR3, the DNA is TGTGCCAGCCGCATCGATGACACCAACAATGAGCAGTTCTTC. Residues: CASRIDDTNNEQFF. The full variable domain, its missing parts supplied by reference TRBV11-1 and TRBJ2-1, is EAEVAQSPRYKITEKSQAVAFWCDPISGHATLYWYRQILGQGPELLVQFQDESVVDDSQLPKDRFSAERLKGVDSTLKIQPAELGDSAMYLCASRIDDTNNEQFFGPGTRLTVL.

V usage is TRBV7-9 and J usage is TRBJ1-6, with D possibly being TRBD1 (6 bases). V lost 3 bases, J lost 6 bases, and 18 bases lay in between. The CDR3 runs to 17 residues. Looked up from germline, CDR1 is SEHNR and CDR2 is FQNEAQ (reference sequence). CDR3 protein: CASSFSARGASNSPLHF. In DNA form, the CDR3 reads TGTGCCAGCAGCTTTTCCGCCCGGGGGGCCTCTAATTCACCCCTCCACTTT. Full variable domain (remainder filled in from reference TRBV7-9 and TRBJ1-6): DTGVSQNPRHKITKRGQNVTFRCDPISEHNRLYWYRQTLGQGPEFLTYFQNEAQLEKSRLLSDRFSAERPKGSFSTLEIQRTEQGDSAMYLCASSFSARGASNSPLHFGNGTRLTVT.

This chain links TRBV5-5 with TRBJ2-3; TRBD2 matches at 7 bases. This CDR3 has 14 amino acids. Germline-derived CDR1 and CDR2 are SGHKS and YYEKEE (reference sequence). The ends lost 5 bases at V and 1 base at J; junction bases unmatched: 4. The CDR3: CASRPTSGTDTQYF. The CDR3 DNA follows: TGTGCCAGCAGACCTACTAGCGGCACAGATACGCAGTATTTT.

The chain carries TRBV5-4 and TRBJ1-1; TRBD1 matches 9 bases. The junction had 6 bases not matched to a gene; V was cut back by 5 bases and J by 1 base. This CDR3 spans 15 amino acids. Germline V gives CDR1 SGHNT, CDR2 YYREEE (reference sequence). CDR3 amino acids: CASSYPGQGNTEAFF. The CDR3 coding sequence is TGTGCCAGCAGTTATCCGGGACAGGGGAACACTGAAGCTTTCTTT.

The gene calls are TRBV7-9 and TRBJ1-6; TRBD1 agrees at 10 bases. Germline loops: CDR1 SEHNR, CDR2 FQNEAQ (reference sequence). The CDR3 totals 15 residues. Trimming removed 5 bases from V and 9 bases from J; junction bases left unmatched: 7. CDR3 amino acids: CASSPPGTGVSPLHF. CDR3 nucleotide sequence: TGTGCCAGCAGCCCCCCCGGGACAGGGGTTTCACCCCTCCACTTT.

With regard to this clone: The sample carries other DNA sequences with the same CDR3. The V and J genes are TRBV24-1 and TRBJ1-1; 9 bases line up with TRBD1. CDR1 and CDR2 (germline): KGHDR, SFDVKD. The CDR3 has 15 residues. Trimming removed 3 bases from V and 5 bases from J; junction bases left unmatched: 6. The CDR3 sequence is CATSDPRQGDTEAFF. CDR3 DNA: TGTGCCACCAGTGATCCCCGACAGGGGGATACTGAAGCTTTCTTT.